Ten or more counts support the clone carrying this TCR beta chain. Its antigen remains unidentified. The sample's time point: sample taken at primary tumor resection. The study sequenced unsorted whole RNA from tumor, nontumor lung or frozen PBMC. These data belong to a study of spatial heterogeneity in lung cancer. Study summary: Matched bulk RNA-seq gave a T cell module score that correlated strongly with tumor-region TCR transcript counts. Points from the study as a whole: Mutation tallies in tumors tracked expanded intratumoral alpha and beta TCR counts. The estimated TCR-seq coverage of tumor T cells amounted to roughly 6.8% when looking at alpha chains and around 13% when looking at beta chains.

TCRdb re-called the 5' RACE reads through MiXCR, storing one row per CDR3 protein. The sample has around 95,000 distinct CDR3 sequences; under 4.5% are singletons. From germline, CDR1 is SGHDT and CDR2 YYEEEE. CDR3 length: 14 residues. V gave up 0 bases and J gave up 13 bases, with 14 bases separating them. Sequenced here: lung tumor tissue, sampled at surgery. The V call is TRBV5-6, the J call TRBJ1-6, with D hard to call. This TCR was sampled from a male donor with early-stage non-small cell lung cancer. CDR3 in DNA: TGTGCCAGCAGCTTGGCCGACTACCATCTTCCCCTCCACTTT. It encodes CASSLADYHLPLHF.